This is a list of T cell receptor beta chains from one sample in a study of blood T cell repertoires in COVID-19. Clones were read by immunoSEQ multiplex PCR, and TCRdb kept only the in-frame ones, dropping some. The table lists around 270,000 clones, roughly 84% of them singletons, with about 1.5% in the top ten. The source material was peripheral blood. These receptors were taken from a woman aged 40 to 49 who had recovered from COVID-19. CDR3s include the opening cysteine and the closing phenylalanine or tryptophan. A D gene is named only where the DNA matches it firmly. Size is stated for part of the rows, as once, few or many counts, or as a class when the clone is expanded.

D gene: TRBD1; clone size: NA; J gene: TRBJ1-2; V gene: TRBV2; CDR3 protein: CASSERTGNYGYTF; CDR3 DNA: TGTGCCAGCAGTGAGCGGACAGGGAACTATGGCTACACCTTC
D gene: TRBD1; clone size: NA; J gene: TRBJ1-5; V gene: TRBV7-8; CDR3 protein: CASSRGQGINQPQHF; CDR3 DNA: TGTGCCAGCAGCCGTGGACAGGGAATAAACCAGCCCCAGCATTTT
D gene: NA; clone size: NA; J gene: TRBJ1-3; V gene: TRBV5-1; CDR3 protein: CASSFSAGTGRNTIYF; CDR3 DNA: TGCGCCAGCAGCTTTTCGGCAGGGACTGGTAGAAACACCATATATTTT
D gene: NA; clone size: NA; J gene: TRBJ1-5; V gene: TRBV7-9; CDR3 protein: CASSLGLGNQPQHF; CDR3 DNA: TGTGCCAGCAGCTTAGGATTAGGCAATCAGCCCCAGCATTTT
D gene: TRBD1; clone size: NA; J gene: TRBJ2-1; V gene: TRBV15; CDR3 protein: CATSIRQGVREQFF; CDR3 DNA: TGTGCCACCAGTATCCGACAGGGGGTGAGGGAGCAGTTCTTC
D gene: NA; clone size: NA; J gene: TRBJ1-5; V gene: TRBV24-1; CDR3 protein: CATAKGWAQPQHF; CDR3 DNA: TGTGCCACCGCGAAGGGGTGGGCTCAGCCCCAGCATTTT
D gene: NA; clone size: NA; J gene: TRBJ1-2; V gene: TRBV7-2; CDR3 protein: CASSLIQENGYTF; CDR3 DNA: TGTGCCAGCAGCCTTATACAGGAGAATGGCTACACCTTC
D gene: NA; clone size: few; J gene: TRBJ2-3; V gene: TRBV6-6; CDR3 protein: CASSYSRIDTQYF; CDR3 DNA: TGTGCCAGCAGTTACTCGAGGATAGATACGCAGTATTTT
D gene: NA; clone size: NA; J gene: TRBJ2-7; V gene: TRBV6-5; CDR3 protein: CASSTHFYEQYF; CDR3 DNA: TGTGCCAGCAGTACACATTTCTACGAGCAGTACTTC
D gene: NA; clone size: NA; J gene: TRBJ2-2; V gene: TRBV7-6; CDR3 protein: CASSPPRGVQDTGELFF; CDR3 DNA: TGTGCCAGCAGCCCTCCCCGCGGGGTGCAGGACACCGGGGAGCTGTTTTTT
D gene: NA; clone size: NA; J gene: TRBJ1-5; V gene: TRBV28; CDR3 protein: CASSLRGYSGNQPQHF; CDR3 DNA: TGTGCCAGCAGTTTAAGAGGATATAGCGGCAATCAGCCCCAGCATTTT
D gene: NA; clone size: few; J gene: TRBJ1-1; V gene: TRBV2; CDR3 protein: CASTSTGGRGEAFF; CDR3 DNA: TGTGCCAGCACTTCCACCGGGGGTCGGGGTGAAGCTTTCTTT
D gene: TRBD1; clone size: once; J gene: TRBJ1-5; V gene: TRBV10-3; CDR3 protein: CAISEFDRASNQPQHF; CDR3 DNA: TGTGCCATCAGTGAGTTCGACAGGGCGAGCAATCAGCCCCAGCATTTT
D gene: TRBD1; clone size: NA; J gene: TRBJ1-1; V gene: TRBV18; CDR3 protein: CASSRQGNTEAFF; CDR3 DNA: TGTGCCAGCTCACGACAGGGAAACACTGAAGCTTTCTTT
D gene: NA; clone size: once; J gene: TRBJ2-3; V gene: TRBV2; CDR3 protein: CARPVPGADTQYF; CDR3 DNA: TGTGCCAGGCCAGTACCTGGGGCGGATACGCAGTATTTT
D gene: NA; clone size: few; J gene: TRBJ1-4; V gene: TRBV30; CDR3 protein: CAWSTEDAEKLFF; CDR3 DNA: TGTGCCTGGAGTACGGAGGACGCTGAAAAACTGTTTTTT
D gene: TRBD1; clone size: NA; J gene: TRBJ1-5; V gene: TRBV3-1/TRBV3-2; CDR3 protein: CASSQGQGNQPQHF; CDR3 DNA: TGTGCCAGCAGCCAGGGACAGGGGAATCAGCCCCAGCATTTT
D gene: NA; clone size: NA; J gene: TRBJ1-2; V gene: TRBV5-5; CDR3 protein: CASSLGGTPTIGTF; CDR3 DNA: TGTGCCAGCAGCTTGGGCGGGACTCCAACTATCGGCACCTTC
D gene: NA; clone size: NA; J gene: TRBJ1-1; V gene: TRBV5-4; CDR3 protein: CATHGGAMNTEAFF; CDR3 DNA: TGTGCCACCCACGGGGGGGCTATGAACACTGAAGCTTTCTTT
D gene: NA; clone size: NA; J gene: TRBJ1-3; V gene: TRBV5-1; CDR3 protein: CASSLTGSGNTIYF; CDR3 DNA: TGCGCCAGCAGCTTAACAGGCTCTGGAAACACCATATATTTT
D gene: TRBD1; clone size: NA; J gene: TRBJ2-7; V gene: TRBV6-5; CDR3 protein: CASSIPGQGYEQYF; CDR3 DNA: TGTGCCAGCAGTATCCCGGGACAGGGTTACGAGCAGTACTTC
D gene: NA; clone size: NA; J gene: TRBJ1-1; V gene: TRBV28; CDR3 protein: CASNGAGETEAFF; CDR3 DNA: TGTGCCAGCAACGGGGCAGGGGAGACTGAAGCTTTCTTT
D gene: NA; clone size: few; J gene: TRBJ1-5; V gene: TRBV19; CDR3 protein: CASSTQGINQPQHF; CDR3 DNA: TGTGCCAGTAGTACACAGGGCATCAATCAGCCCCAGCATTTT
D gene: NA; clone size: NA; J gene: TRBJ1-2; V gene: TRBV27; CDR3 protein: CASSLDSYDGYTF; CDR3 DNA: TGTGCCAGCAGTCTTGACAGTTACGACGGCTACACCTTC
D gene: TRBD1; clone size: NA; J gene: TRBJ2-1; V gene: TRBV18; CDR3 protein: CASSPFDRGAYNEQFF; CDR3 DNA: TGTGCCAGCTCACCCTTCGACAGGGGAGCCTACAATGAGCAGTTCTTC
D gene: TRBD1; clone size: NA; J gene: TRBJ2-1; V gene: TRBV2; CDR3 protein: CASSGTGGAYNEQFF; CDR3 DNA: TGTGCCAGCAGCGGTACAGGGGGCGCCTACAATGAGCAGTTCTTC
D gene: TRBD1; clone size: once; J gene: TRBJ2-2; V gene: TRBV6-1; CDR3 protein: CASSETDKGGEIGELFF; CDR3 DNA: TGTGCCAGCAGTGAGACCGACAAAGGGGGCGAGATCGGGGAGCTGTTTTTT
D gene: NA; clone size: NA; J gene: TRBJ2-1; V gene: TRBV2; CDR3 protein: CASSEWRAEYGDEQFF; CDR3 DNA: TGTGCCAGCAGTGAGTGGAGGGCGGAGTACGGCGATGAGCAGTTCTTC
D gene: NA; clone size: once; J gene: TRBJ1-5; V gene: TRBV28; CDR3 protein: CASSLAGINQPQHF; CDR3 DNA: TGTGCCAGCAGTTTAGCGGGTATCAATCAGCCCCAGCATTTT
D gene: TRBD1; clone size: NA; J gene: TRBJ1-2; V gene: TRBV4-1; CDR3 protein: CASSPQGALYGYTF; CDR3 DNA: TGCGCCAGCAGCCCACAGGGGGCCCTCTATGGCTACACCTTC
D gene: NA; clone size: few; J gene: TRBJ1-6; V gene: TRBV5-4; CDR3 protein: CASSFTGSPLHF; CDR3 DNA: TGTGCCAGCAGCTTCACAGGGTCACCCCTCCACTTT
D gene: NA; clone size: once; J gene: TRBJ2-7; V gene: TRBV20-1; CDR3 protein: CSARSGHEQYF; CDR3 DNA: TGCAGTGCTAGGTCAGGGCACGAGCAGTACTTC
D gene: TRBD1; clone size: once; J gene: TRBJ2-1; V gene: TRBV2; CDR3 protein: CASSESLRDRVFF; CDR3 DNA: TGTGCCAGCAGTGAATCCCTCCGGGACAGGGTATTCTTC
D gene: NA; clone size: NA; J gene: TRBJ1-4; V gene: TRBV4-1; CDR3 protein: CASSQEGGIGKLFF; CDR3 DNA: TGCGCCAGCAGCCAAGAAGGGGGAATTGGAAAACTGTTTTTT
D gene: NA; clone size: once; J gene: TRBJ2-7; V gene: TRBV7-2; CDR3 protein: CASSLRRGAAYEQYF; CDR3 DNA: TGTGCCAGCAGCTTAAGACGGGGGGCCGCCTACGAGCAGTACTTC
D gene: NA; clone size: NA; J gene: TRBJ2-5; V gene: TRBV24-1; CDR3 protein: CATSAFRDQETQYF; CDR3 DNA: TGTGCCACCAGTGCCTTCCGGGACCAAGAGACCCAGTACTTC
D gene: NA; clone size: NA; J gene: TRBJ2-1; V gene: TRBV18; CDR3 protein: CASSPPAGNNEQFF; CDR3 DNA: TGTGCCAGCTCACCACCGGCAGGGAACAATGAGCAGTTCTTC
D gene: NA; clone size: NA; J gene: TRBJ1-5; V gene: TRBV5-6; CDR3 protein: CASSLPGGNQPQHF; CDR3 DNA: TGTGCCAGCAGCTTGCCAGGGGGCAATCAGCCCCAGCATTTT
D gene: NA; clone size: NA; J gene: TRBJ1-3; V gene: TRBV10-3; CDR3 protein: CATVSGNTIYF; CDR3 DNA: TGTGCCACCGTCTCTGGAAACACCATATATTTT
D gene: TRBD1; clone size: few; J gene: TRBJ1-5; V gene: TRBV2; CDR3 protein: CASSGTGGDQPQHF; CDR3 DNA: TGTGCCAGCAGTGGCACAGGGGGCGATCAGCCCCAGCATTTT
D gene: TRBD2; clone size: NA; J gene: TRBJ2-5; V gene: TRBV28; CDR3 protein: CASSSGEASQYF; CDR3 DNA: TGTGCCAGCAGTAGCGGGGAAGCAAGCCAGTACTTC
D gene: TRBD1; clone size: NA; J gene: TRBJ2-5; V gene: TRBV7-9; CDR3 protein: CASDRDSQETQYF; CDR3 DNA: TGTGCCAGTGACCGGGACAGCCAAGAGACCCAGTACTTC
D gene: NA; clone size: NA; J gene: TRBJ2-7; V gene: TRBV2; CDR3 protein: CASSRAAERPYF; CDR3 DNA: TGTGCCAGCAGTCGAGCCGCTGAGAGGCCTTACTTC
D gene: NA; clone size: NA; J gene: TRBJ1-1; V gene: TRBV20-1; CDR3 protein: CSARVREAFF; CDR3 DNA: TGCAGTGCTAGAGTTCGGGAAGCTTTCTTT
D gene: NA; clone size: NA; J gene: TRBJ2-3; V gene: TRBV10-1; CDR3 protein: CASSQARDTQYF; CDR3 DNA: TGCGCCAGCAGTCAGGCGAGAGATACGCAGTATTTT
D gene: NA; clone size: NA; J gene: TRBJ1-5; V gene: TRBV5-1; CDR3 protein: CASSLDGLGQPQHF; CDR3 DNA: TGCGCCAGCAGCTTGGATGGGCTCGGACAGCCCCAGCATTTT
D gene: NA; clone size: few; J gene: TRBJ2-5; V gene: TRBV5-4; CDR3 protein: CASSLGQSETQYF; CDR3 DNA: TGTGCCAGCAGCTTGGGACAGTCGGAGACCCAGTACTTC
D gene: NA; clone size: once; J gene: TRBJ2-5; V gene: TRBV5-1; CDR3 protein: CASSLGSWAGGQETQYF; CDR3 DNA: TGCGCCAGCAGCTTGGGCTCGTGGGCGGGCGGGCAAGAGACCCAGTACTTC
D gene: NA; clone size: NA; J gene: TRBJ2-7; V gene: TRBV28; CDR3 protein: CASSLVRQTNSYEQYF; CDR3 DNA: TGTGCCAGCAGTTTAGTCCGACAGACGAACTCCTACGAGCAGTACTTC
D gene: NA; clone size: few; J gene: TRBJ2-2; V gene: TRBV18; CDR3 protein: CASSQLQGSTGELFF; CDR3 DNA: TGTGCCAGCTCTCAGTTACAGGGATCTACCGGGGAGCTGTTTTTT
D gene: NA; clone size: NA; J gene: TRBJ1-5; V gene: TRBV27; CDR3 protein: CASSLDGGTRNQPQHF; CDR3 DNA: TGTGCCAGCAGTTTAGACGGGGGTACTCGGAATCAGCCCCAGCATTTT
D gene: NA; clone size: NA; J gene: TRBJ2-1; V gene: TRBV19; CDR3 protein: CASANQGRSYNEQFF; CDR3 DNA: TGTGCCAGTGCTAACCAGGGAAGGTCCTACAATGAGCAGTTCTTC
D gene: NA; clone size: NA; J gene: TRBJ2-5; V gene: TRBV29-1; CDR3 protein: CSAAGTYQETQYF; CDR3 DNA: TGCAGCGCCGCCGGGACTTACCAAGAGACCCAGTACTTC
D gene: TRBD1; clone size: NA; J gene: TRBJ2-3; V gene: TRBV5-4; CDR3 protein: CASSPDRALTDTQYF; CDR3 DNA: TGTGCCAGCAGCCCGGACAGGGCACTCACAGATACGCAGTATTTT
D gene: TRBD1; clone size: NA; J gene: TRBJ2-2; V gene: TRBV10-1; CDR3 protein: CASSEDIRKGALDTGELFF; CDR3 DNA: TGCGCCAGCAGTGAGGACATTCGAAAGGGGGCGTTAGACACCGGGGAGCTGTTTTTT
D gene: NA; clone size: NA; J gene: TRBJ2-7; V gene: TRBV6-5; CDR3 protein: CASRAMGGAAYEQYF; CDR3 DNA: TGTGCCAGTAGGGCAATGGGGGGGGCGGCCTACGAGCAGTACTTC
D gene: NA; clone size: NA; J gene: TRBJ2-2; V gene: TRBV7-9; CDR3 protein: CASSGGTENTGELFF; CDR3 DNA: TGTGCCAGCAGCGGCGGGACAGAGAACACCGGGGAGCTGTTTTTT